This entry is about one TCR beta chain. Its matching antigen is unknown. The PCR ran on 60 Vbeta and 13 Jbeta primers. Some clones are missing from TCRdb's copy, which holds only in-frame ones; the method was immunoSEQ multiplex PCR. Of about 180,000 clones detected, more than 80% appear once; the ten largest clones hold roughly 4.5%. This sample stems from a study of cytomegalovirus exposure and HLA in healthy donors. Study-level findings and limits: The productive fraction for most TCR beta V segments was about 87% or about 30% in an earlier analysis. Across all donors, roughly uniform sequencing depth was an assumption of the presence/absence analyses. Most of the CMV-associated TCR beta chains (in a later analysis) appeared to be HLA-restricted. Reportedly, HLA-A and HLA-B alleles of most subjects were accurately predicted from TCR beta.

This clonotype was sampled from a woman aged 18-29 years in good health and CMV-seropositive. Sequencing was carried out using PBMCs.

The CDR3 DNA is TGTGCCAGCAGCCCTCGACTAGCCCAAAGCACAGATACGCAGTATTTT. Its translation is CASSPRLAQSTDTQYF. V is TRBV7-6 and J is TRBJ2-3; TRBD2 matches 7 bases. CDR3 size: 16 residues. CDR1 SGHVS and CDR2 FNYEAQ come from the germline V gene. V gave up 5 bases and J gave up 0 bases; unmatched junction bases: 8.